One T cell receptor (beta chain) is described in this entry. The germline V gene encodes CDR1 MDHEN and CDR2 SYDVKM. Trimming left V 1 base short and J 6 bases short, with 15 bases between. The length of the CDR3 is 15 residues. The sample comes from a study of blood T cell repertoires in COVID-19. Across the study: Samples taken during acute and convalescent COVID-19 were collected in the United States, Italy and Spain. In each case, the material was cDNA or gDNA derived from T cells, B-cell-depleted T cells, or PBMCs.

Source study methods: Using reference gene primer amplification, nucleated cell counts were estimated. Clones were sequenced by immunoSEQ multiplex PCR, and TCRdb holds only the in-frame ones, with some missing. The V and J calls and clone size come from that table; D and trimming were worked out from the DNA. The profile shows 200,000 to 300,000 clones, around 90% of them singletons. This TCR was sampled from a man in his fifties or sixties who had recovered from COVID-19. The sample was peripheral blood. This chain connects TRBV28 to TRBJ1-1; TRBD1 might be the D (5 bases). CDR3 in DNA: TGTGCCAGCAGTTTATCCGGGGGGAGGTCCGCTGAAGCTTTCTTT. Translating it yields CASSLSGGRSAEAFF. The full variable domain, with the rest looked up from reference TRBV28 and TRBJ1-1, is DVKVTQSSRYLVKRTGEKVFLECVQDMDHENMFWYRQDPGLGLRLIYFSYDVKMKEKGDIPEGYSVSREKKERFSLILESASTNQTSMYLCASSLSGGRSAEAFFGQGTRLTVV.